This T cell receptor (beta chain) was recorded in a study of T cells in Graves' hyperthyroidism and ophthalmopathy. What was amplified from RNA transcripts were TCR beta CDR3 regions. Initially, a first-round RT-PCR of the TCR CDR3 employed the HTBI primer set. TCRdb passed the multiplex PCR reads through MiXCR, listing each CDR3 protein once. The repertoire consists of roughly 840,000 distinct CDR3 sequences, with over 35% occurring once and the leading ten covering about 9%. Those patients with uncontrolled infection, other autoimmune disease, pregnancy or lactation were excluded. This TCR was sampled from a man between 18 and 29 years old with Graves' hyperthyroidism. Sequenced input: blood.

In nucleotides, the CDR3 is TGCAGCGTTGAAGATTTTCGGACAGGGGGTGATGGCTACACCTTC. Protein product: CSVEDFRTGGDGYTF. The V call is TRBV29-1, the J call TRBJ1-2; 10 bases match TRBD1. V shed 0 bases and J 6 bases; nucleotides not matched to a gene: 7. Germline CDR1 is SQVTM and CDR2 is ANQGSEA. This CDR3 region has 15 residues.